Shown below are 10 T cell receptor beta chains from a single sample sequenced in a study of a mutant IDH1 vaccine in newly diagnosed glioma. Time point specified: week 5, during vaccination. Vaccine doses each comprised 300 ug of mutant IDH1 20-mer peptide, with topical imiquimod. Their cognate antigens are unknown. Data came from immunoSEQ multiplex PCR; TCRdb stores just in-frame clones and leaves some out. The sample contains roughly 42,000 clones, over 75% of which appear only once. Sample: PBMCs, taken from a glioma patient whose treatment included an IDH1 peptide vaccine. Every receptor here comes from a man aged 35 to 55 with glioma.

The chain carries TRBV19 and TRBJ2-2; D unclear. V was cut by 10 bases and J by 1 base, with 7 bases left in between. CDR3 size: 12 residues. The germline CDR1 and CDR2 sequences are LNHDA and SQIVND (reference sequence). The CDR3, as DNA: TGTGCCATTCAGTTGAACACCGGGGAGCTGTTTTTT. Amino acids: CAIQLNTGELFF.

V gene TRBV5-6 combines with J gene TRBJ2-2; TRBD2 might be the D (6 bases). Germline CDR1 SGHDT, CDR2 YYEEEE. V lost 3 bases and J 5 bases, leaving 11 bases between the germline ends. The CDR3 has 14 residues. The CDR3 spells CASSSIAATGELFF. CDR3 DNA: TGTGCCAGCAGCTCCATAGCGGCTACCGGGGAGCTGTTTTTT.

The chain uses TRBV14 and TRBJ1-2; possibly TRBD1 for D (5 bases). The CDR3 is made up of 13 amino acids. Germline CDR1 is SGHDN and CDR2 is FVKESK. Trimming removed 1 base from V and 7 bases from J, with 10 bases in between. The CDR3 bases are TGTGCCAGCAGCCAAGGCAGGGATCGTGGCTACACCTTC. Its translation is CASSQGRDRGYTF.

This clone has only one observation. V and J are TRBV7-3 and TRBJ2-7; TRBD2 agrees at 7 bases. Germline trimming cut 3 bases from V and 4 bases from J; bases unmatched to any gene: 9. CDR3 length: 15 residues. The germline V gene has CDR1 SGHTA and CDR2 FQGTGA. Here the CDR3 reads CASSLGLSNEYEQYF. The CDR3 DNA reads as TGTGCCAGCAGCTTGGGACTAAGCAACGAGTACGAGCAGTACTTC.

The genes are TRBV5-6 and TRBJ2-3; D is possibly TRBD1 (6 bases). Trimming shortened V by 1 base and J by 6 bases, and 9 bases separated the two germline ends. Germline CDR1 reads SGHDT; CDR2 reads YYEEEE. The CDR3 has 13 amino acids. The CDR3 loop reads CASSLQGLDTQYF. CDR3 sequence (DNA): TGTGCCAGCAGCTTGCAGGGGTTGGATACGCAGTATTTT.

This chain uses TRBV6-6 with TRBJ1-2, with D perhaps matching TRBD1 (5 bases). The CDR3 length is 14 residues. From germline, CDR1 is MNHNY and CDR2 SVGAGI (reference sequence). Trimming left V 0 bases short and J 6 bases short, with 11 bases between. The CDR3 coding sequence is TGTGCCAGCAGTTACTCCACAGGTGGGGATGGCTACACCTTC. It yields the protein CASSYSTGGDGYTF.

This clone was recorded once. The rearrangement joins TRBV7-7 to TRBJ2-5; 11 bases match TRBD1. Germline CDR1 SSHAT, CDR2 FNYEAQ (reference sequence). This CDR3 region has 13 residues. The CDR3 DNA is TGTGCAGCCACGGGACAGGGGGAAGAGACCCAGTACTTC. It codes for CAATGQGEETQYF. The variable domain in full, with the rest retrieved from reference TRBV7-7 and TRBJ2-5, is GAGVSQSPRYKVTKRGQDVTLRCDPISSHATLYWYQQALGQGPEFLTYFNYEAQPDKSGLPSDRFSAERPEGSISTLTIQRTEQRDSAMYRCAATGQGEETQYFGPGTRLLVL.

This clone was observed a handful of times. The genes are TRBV25-1 and TRBJ1-5, with TRBD1 identical over 11 bases. CDR3 length: 18 amino acids. Germline CDR1 reads MGHDK; CDR2 reads SYGVNS. V shed 3 bases and J 7 bases; nucleotides not matched to a gene: 14. This chain's CDR3 is CASSDDGQGAPMTQPQHF. The CDR3 region has the DNA TGTGCCAGCAGTGATGACGGACAGGGGGCCCCAATGACCCAGCCCCAGCATTTT.

The V call is TRBV4-1, the J call TRBJ1-5; D is uncertain. This CDR3 has 15 amino acids. Germline loops: CDR1 MGHRA, CDR2 YSYEKL. The V end was cut by 2 bases, the J end by 3 bases, with 11 bases between. The CDR3 region is CASSQTSRSNQPQHF. The CDR3 DNA sequence: TGCGCCAGCAGCCAAACCTCCAGGTCCAATCAGCCCCAGCATTTT.

The chain's CDR3 is CASSLATGGYEQYF. The CDR3, as DNA: TGCGCCAGCAGCTTGGCGACTGGGGGCTACGAGCAGTACTTC. The chain uses TRBV5-1 and TRBJ2-7; D possibly matches TRBD1 or TRBD2 (5 bases each). V was pared by 0 bases and J by 3 bases, with 10 bases between. This CDR3 is built from 14 residues. The germline V gene encodes CDR1 SGHRS and CDR2 YFSETQ.